A selection of T cell receptor beta chains follows, all from one sample in a study of glioma-infiltrating T cells. TCRdb fed the multiplex PCR reads into MiXCR, producing one record per CDR3 protein. Here the sample spans 150,000 to 200,000 distinct CDR3 sequences, 32% being singletons. Material: glioma tissue, nonneoplastic brain tissue, or PBMCs (not recorded which). Receptor source: a human donor with low-grade glioma or glioblastoma, undergoing nonglioma brain surgery, or in good health (not recorded which). Each CDR3 is given with its conserved first and last residue. Each record gives: CDR3 protein, CDR3 DNA, D gene, clone size, V gene, J gene. A D gene is named only where the DNA matches it firmly. Only some rows state a clone size, as once, few, many or a class for expanded clones.

CAIMAGYDQPQHF	TGTGCCATCATGGCGGGCTACGATCAGCCCCAGCATTTT	-	many	TRBV10-3	TRBJ1-5
CASGLDTQYF	TGTGCCAGCGGATTGGATACGCAGTATTTT	-	many	TRBV7-2	TRBJ2-3
CASRGQLNTEAFF	TGTGCCAGCAGAGGACAGCTGAACACTGAAGCTTTCTTT	-	many	TRBV7-2	TRBJ1-1
CASSPLFGTAYEQYF	TGTGCCAGCAGCCCTCTATTTGGGACAGCCTACGAGCAGTACTTC	TRBD1	few	TRBV7-2	TRBJ2-7
CASSLSGGNQPQHF	TGTGCCAGCAGCTTATCAGGGGGCAATCAGCCCCAGCATTTT	-	many	TRBV7-6	TRBJ1-5
CASSQVLRASEQYF	TGTGCCAGCAGCCAAGTTCTCAGGGCAAGCGAGCAGTACTTC	-	many	TRBV16	TRBJ2-7
CASIDSGGLGEAFF	TGTGCCAGCATTGATAGTGGGGGGTTAGGTGAAGCTTTCTTT	-	-	TRBV12-3/TRBV12-4	TRBJ1-1
CASNLAGGGDTQYF	TGTGCCAGCAACCTAGCGGGAGGCGGAGATACGCAGTATTTT	TRBD2	many	TRBV12-3/TRBV12-4	TRBJ2-3
CASSDRDFTDTQYF	TGTGCCAGCAGCGACAGGGACTTCACAGATACGCAGTATTTT	-	many	TRBV7-2	TRBJ2-3
CASSQGSSGSYNEQFF	TGTGCCAGCAGCCAAGGAAGTAGCGGCTCCTACAATGAGCAGTTCTTC	-	-	TRBV3-1	TRBJ2-1
CASSQDFSTSYNEQFF	TGTGCCAGCAGCCAAGATTTTTCCACCTCCTACAATGAGCAGTTCTTC	-	many	TRBV3-1	TRBJ2-1
CASSQHPGAAYEQYF	TGTGCCAGCAGCCAGCACCCCGGGGCAGCCTACGAGCAGTACTTC	-	many	TRBV3-1	TRBJ2-7
CANGRDSYNEQFF	TGTGCCAATGGACGGGACTCCTACAATGAGCAGTTCTTC	-	-	TRBV2	TRBJ2-1
CSGTGTALGEQYF	TGCAGCGGCACCGGGACCGCGCTTGGCGAGCAGTACTTC	-	many	TRBV29-1	TRBJ2-7
CASSHGTINEKLFF	TGTGCCAGCAGCCACGGAACCATTAATGAAAAACTGTTTTTT	-	-	TRBV3-1	TRBJ1-4
CASSHPSSGSSYNEQFF	TGTGCCAGCAGCCACCCCTCTAGCGGGTCATCTTACAATGAGCAGTTCTTC	TRBD2	few	TRBV3-1	TRBJ2-1
CASRENPTGVTEAFF	TGTGCCAGCAGGGAGAATCCGACAGGGGTCACTGAAGCTTTCTTT	TRBD1	medium-sized	TRBV6-2/TRBV6-3	TRBJ1-1
CASSQVTGGYLETQYF	TGTGCCAGCAGCCAAGTGACAGGAGGCTATCTGGAGACCCAGTACTTC	-	-	TRBV3-1	TRBJ2-5
CASRPTGSSGTTYEQYF	TGCGCCAGCAGGCCCACTGGGTCTAGCGGGACGACTTACGAGCAGTACTTC	TRBD2	-	TRBV5-1	TRBJ2-7
CATKSPGQGGDTEAFF	TGTGCCACCAAATCTCCGGGACAGGGTGGGGACACTGAAGCTTTCTTT	TRBD1	few	TRBV19	TRBJ1-1
CASSVDGANQPQHF	TGTGCCAGCAGCGTAGACGGAGCCAATCAGCCCCAGCATTTT	-	-	TRBV9	TRBJ1-5
CASSQVTGGPWTEAFF	TGTGCCAGCAGCCAAGTTACAGGGGGCCCGTGGACTGAAGCTTTCTTT	TRBD1	many	TRBV4-2	TRBJ1-1
CASSPSSGGSYEQYF	TGTGCCAGCTCCCCATCAAGTGGGGGGTCCTACGAGCAGTACTTC	-	many	TRBV18	TRBJ2-7
CASSPGVGDYEQYF	TGTGCCAGCAGCCCAGGGGTGGGCGACTACGAGCAGTACTTC	-	few	TRBV7-7	TRBJ2-7
CASRMGEGYNEQFF	TGTGCCAGCAGAATGGGAGAAGGGTACAATGAGCAGTTCTTC	-	-	TRBV27	TRBJ2-1
CASSARPFMNTEAFF	TGTGCCAGCAGTGCCCGGCCCTTTATGAACACTGAAGCTTTCTTT	-	-	TRBV6-1	TRBJ1-1
CASSQMVGTHYNEQFF	TGCGCCAGCAGCCAAATGGTTGGAACACATTACAATGAGCAGTTCTTC	-	many	TRBV4-1	TRBJ2-1
CRGQAQITDTQYF	TGCAGGGGACAGGCACAAATCACAGATACGCAGTATTTT	TRBD1	-	TRBV20-1	TRBJ2-3
CASSQGAGPTRDTQYF	TGTGCCAGCAGCCAAGGCGCCGGGCCAACACGAGATACGCAGTATTTT	-	-	TRBV3-1	TRBJ2-3
CASSTGYRPQHF	TGTGCCAGTAGCACAGGGTATCGGCCCCAGCATTTT	-	few	TRBV19	TRBJ1-5
CAISGRSEETQYF	TGTGCCATCAGTGGGAGGTCGGAAGAGACCCAGTACTTC	-	many	TRBV10-3	TRBJ2-5
CSVGPSQDIQYF	TGCAGCGTTGGTCCAAGCCAAGACATTCAGTACTTC	-	-	TRBV29-1	TRBJ2-4
CASSYVNLGEQYF	TGTGCCAGCAGTTACGTGAACCTCGGAGAGCAGTACTTC	-	many	TRBV6-5	TRBJ2-7
CASSPDPLALGELFF	TGTGCCAGCAGCCCGGATCCACTAGCTCTCGGGGAGCTGTTTTTT	-	few	TRBV4-2	TRBJ2-2
CASSLGTGNQPQHF	TGTGCCAGCAGTTTAGGGACAGGGAACCAGCCCCAGCATTTT	TRBD1	many	TRBV27	TRBJ1-5
CASSPGGTVSYGDTF	TGTGCCAGTAGTCCGGGGGGGACAGTCTCCTATGGCGACACCTTC	TRBD1	-	TRBV19	TRBJ1-2
CASSPPRNRVADTQYF	TGTGCCAGCTCACCACCTCGGAACAGGGTGGCAGATACGCAGTATTTT	-	-	TRBV18	TRBJ2-3
CASSQEGGTLRYGYTF	TGCGCCAGCAGCCAAGAAGGAGGGACTCTTCGCTATGGCTACACCTTC	-	many	TRBV4-1	TRBJ1-2
CASRQGSNTDTQYF	TGTGCCAGCCGACAGGGTTCTAACACAGATACGCAGTATTTT	TRBD1	many	TRBV2	TRBJ2-3
CSAPREDYGYTF	TGCAGTGCCCCCAGGGAAGACTATGGCTACACCTTC	-	many	TRBV20-1	TRBJ1-2
CASSKRTVTAGIQYF	TGTGCCAGTAGTAAGCGGACAGTGACAGCAGGCATTCAGTACTTC	-	few	TRBV19	TRBJ2-4
CASSQGDWTEAFF	TGTGCCAGCAGCCAAGGGGATTGGACTGAAGCTTTCTTT	-	many	TRBV3-1	TRBJ1-1
CSTSSLDRLYEQYF	TGCAGTACTAGTTCTCTAGATCGATTGTACGAGCAGTACTTC	-	-	TRBV20-1	TRBJ2-7
CASSMGVGQQYF	TGTGCCAGTAGTATGGGCGTAGGACAGCAGTACTTC	-	few	TRBV19	TRBJ2-7
CASHAFRGNTEASF	TGTGCCAGCCACGCGTTTCGGGGAAACACTGAAGCTTCCTTT	-	-	TRBV27	TRBJ1-1